The T cell receptor (beta chain) under discussion was sequenced for a study of blood T cell repertoires in COVID-19 (dated by TCRdb to the early 2020s). About the investigation overall: Samples covering the acute and convalescent phases of COVID-19 were provided by collaborators in the United States, Italy and Spain. The prospective study material was composed of cDNA or gDNA derived from T cells, B-cell-depleted T cells, or PBMCs. Sample metadata almost always included a de-identified subject ID, COVID-19 status, age in years and sex. Where HLA class I and class II types were available, the types were taken from metadata supplied by the sample provider, not from assay-based typing. The samples were drawn from two sources: the first 160 participants of the ongoing ImmuneRACE study, and 1,000 to 1,500 subjects contributed by 6 global collaborators. Subjects who had been exposed to COVID-19, were actively infected with it, or had recovered from it provided the deeply sampled blood TCRbeta repertoires that made up the dataset. The repertoires were made available in a free public database intended to serve as a resource for research on the immune response to SARS-CoV-2. Study-level results and caveats: The quantity of clinical and demographic metadata differed by source and by participant and was supplied without curation.

Including the terminal cysteine and phenylalanine, the CDR3 comprises 17 residues. This entry keeps only the CDR3 DNA: 51 bases, framed from base 1. CDR1 LNHDA and CDR2 SQIVND are derived from the germline V gene (reference sequence). The V and J ends are trimmed by 3 bases and 3 bases, leaving 17 bases between them. Details on this clone: What this receptor recognizes is not known. One base away there is no much larger clone; base qualities are not given.

TCRbeta CDR3 regions were amplified from genomic DNA by means of the immunoSEQ Assay, a bias-controlled multiplex PCR. The study's processing was this. The number of nucleated cells in each sample was estimated from the amplification of reference gene primers within the assay. To quantify the absolute abundance of each unique TCRbeta CDR3 rearrangement, sequence reads were collapsed and filtered. For each sample, productive Simpson clonality was calculated as the square root of Simpson's diversity index across productive rearrangements. TCRdb mirrors the immuneACCESS table, restricted to in-frame sequences. Some clones are absent from its copies; in checked studies, under half trace to an unresolved V gene, and the reason for the others is unknown. V and J calls and clone size are as listed in that table; D and trimming were resolved from the DNA. The sample table holds about 210,000 clones, of which 82% were seen once. The ten largest clones take up over 9.5% of the sample.

Whole blood was collected in K2EDTA tubes by collaborating institutions according to the institutions' own protocols. For TCRbeta analysis, collaborators shipped samples as frozen whole blood, isolated PBMCs, or DNA extracted from either of those sample types. The chain employs TRBV19 and TRBJ1-4, and perhaps TRBD1 as D gene, on 5 matching bases. Source material: peripheral blood. The sequence was obtained from a woman between 35 and 50 years old with acute or convalescent COVID-19. The encoded CDR3 is CASSMREGPRPNEKLFF. The DNA sequence is as follows: TGTGCCAGTAGTATGAGGGAGGGGCCGCGGCCTAATGAAAAACTGTTTTTT.